One and the same sample provided the 19 T cell receptor beta chains below, sequenced in a study of T cell changes during pregnancy in multiple sclerosis. Some clones are missing from TCRdb's copy, which holds only in-frame ones; the method was immunoSEQ multiplex PCR. The sample gives roughly 110,000 clones, 90% to 95% of which show up once; about 1.6% is in the top ten. Material: peripheral blood, obtained in the third trimester of pregnancy. These receptors were collected from a female donor with multiple sclerosis, enrolled in a pregnancy study.

This chain uses TRBV5-6 with TRBJ1-3, with 7 bases matching TRBD1. V was pared by 2 bases and J by 0 bases, with 5 bases of the junction left unmatched. CDR1 and CDR2 (germline): SGHDT, YYEEEE. This CDR3 has 16 residues. CDR3 sequence reads: CASSFRDRDSGNTIYF. CDR3 bases: TGTGCCAGCAGCTTCCGGGACAGAGACTCTGGAAACACCATATATTTT.

The V and J genes are TRBV7-2 and TRBJ1-1; no definite D call. This CDR3 has 15 amino acids. Germline values: CDR1 SGHTA, CDR2 FQGNSA. V was pared by 4 bases and J by 1 base, with 13 bases between. The CDR3 DNA reads TGTGCCAGCAGCTCTCAGGCGGGTAGGAACACTGAAGCTTTCTTT. Translating gives CASSSQAGRNTEAFF.

This rearrangement joins TRBV6-1 to TRBJ2-5; no firm D call. This CDR3 comprises 14 residues. V lost 8 bases and J lost 2, with 15 bases in between. Germline V gene lookup returns CDR1 MNHNS and CDR2 SASEGT. CDR3 amino acids: CASETRLRQETQYF. The DNA of the CDR3 is TGTGCCAGCGAGACCAGACTCCGACAAGAGACCCAGTACTTC.

The V and J genes are TRBV28 and TRBJ2-6; D may be TRBD1 (6 bases). Germline lookup yields CDR1 MDHEN and CDR2 SYDVKM. The germline V and J ends were trimmed by 6 bases and 4 bases, with 13 bases remaining between them. The CDR3 is made up of 15 amino acids. CDR3 coding DNA: TGTGCCAGCAGACTACAGGGTGCCGGGGCCAACGTCCTGACTTTC. This codes for CASRLQGAGANVLTF.

This rearrangement joins TRBV19 to TRBJ2-5; TRBD1 matches 12 bases. V trimming: 2 bases; J trimming: 5 bases; junction bases outside the gene matches: 15. The CDR3 has 19 residues. The germline CDR1 and CDR2 sequences are LNHDA and SQIVND (reference sequence). CDR3 sequence reads: CASSIRGQGASGVRETQYF. The DNA of the CDR3 is TGTGCCAGTAGTATAAGGGGACAGGGGGCTTCAGGTGTGAGGGAGACCCAGTACTTC.

The chain is built from TRBV9 and TRBJ1-5, with 7 bases fitting TRBD1. The CDR3 totals 14 residues. CDR1 and CDR2 (germline): SGDLS, YYNGEE. Trimming at V came to 3 bases and at J to 5 bases, leaving 5 bases not matched to a gene. This CDR3 is CASSGTTGDQPQHF. The DNA for the CDR3 is TGTGCCAGCAGCGGCACTACAGGGGATCAGCCCCAGCATTTT. The entire variable domain, with the rest obtained from reference TRBV9 and TRBJ1-5, is as follows: DSGVTQTPKHLITATGQRVTLRCSPRSGDLSVYWYQQSLDQGLQFLIQYYNGEERAKGNILERFSAQQFPDLHSELNLSSLELGDSALYFCASSGTTGDQPQHFGDGTRLSIL.

V is TRBV5-1 and J is TRBJ2-5; possibly TRBD1 for D (6 bases). The CDR3 runs to 14 residues. Per the germline V gene, CDR1 is SGHRS and CDR2 is YFSETQ. Trimming removed 0 bases at V and 1 base at J, with 7 bases between. CDR3 bases: TGCGCCAGCAGCTTGGGGACAGTCCAAGAGACCCAGTACTTC. Its translation: CASSLGTVQETQYF.

V and J are TRBV7-9 and TRBJ2-3, with a tentative D call TRBD2 (5 bases). Trimming left V 1 base short and J 7 bases short, with 9 bases between. Germline CDR1 reads SEHNR; CDR2 reads FQNEAQ (reference sequence). The CDR3 extends over 13 amino acids. CDR3 coding DNA: TGTGCCAGCAGCTTAGATTTAGCGAATACGCAGTATTTT. This sequence encodes CASSLDLANTQYF.

V is TRBV7-2 and J is TRBJ1-1; weak D call: TRBD1 (5 bases). V shed 3 bases and J shed 3 bases, with 11 bases lying between them. The CDR3 consists of 14 residues. Germline values: CDR1 SGHTA, CDR2 FQGNSA. The CDR3 here is CASSFQGGDTEAFF. The CDR3 DNA is TGTGCCAGCAGCTTTCAGGGTGGGGACACTGAAGCTTTCTTT. The variable domain in full, completed from reference TRBV7-2 and TRBJ1-1, reads GAGVSQSPSNKVTEKGKDVELRCDPISGHTALYWYRQSLGQGLEFLIYFQGNSAPDKSGLPSDRFSAERTGGSVSTLTIQRTQQEDSAVYLCASSFQGGDTEAFFGQGTRLTVV.

The chain joins TRBV27 to TRBJ2-7, with 7 bases aligning to TRBD1. Per germline, CDR1 MNHEY and CDR2 SMNVEV (reference sequence). V dropped 2 bases and J dropped 5; count of bases not matched to a gene: 9. CDR3 length equals 15 residues. CDR3 in DNA: TGTGCCAGCAGTTTAACGGGACAGAATATCGACGAGCAGTACTTC. This translates into CASSLTGQNIDEQYF.

The chain links TRBV5-4 to TRBJ2-1; 10 nucleotides agree with TRBD2. The V gene's germline CDR1 is SGHNT and CDR2 YYREEE (reference sequence). Trimming cost V 3 bases and J 9 bases; bases outside gene matches: 9. CDR3 size: 15 residues. Here the CDR3 reads CASSSLSGRAGEQFF. Here the CDR3 DNA reads TGTGCCAGCAGCTCCCTAAGCGGGAGGGCGGGTGAGCAGTTCTTC.

The CDR3 DNA follows: TGTGCCAGTTCATCCCCCGGCAGGGCAGAATATAATGAAAAACTGTTTTTT. It translates to CASSSPGRAEYNEKLFF. The chain combines TRBV19 with TRBJ1-4, with D perhaps TRBD1 (5 bases). CDR3 length: 17 amino acids. The V end was cut by 8 bases, the J end by 4 bases, with 23 bases between. CDR1 is LNHDA, CDR2 SQIVND, per germline (reference sequence).

The chain employs TRBV6-6 and TRBJ1-5; 8 positions agree with TRBD1. Germline V gene lookup returns CDR1 MNHNY and CDR2 SVGAGI (reference sequence). J lost 6 bases, V lost 8 bases, and 9 bases had no gene match. The CDR3 has 14 amino acids. CDR3 DNA: TGTGCCAGCTTTGCAGGGGGCAGTGGTCAGCCCCAGCATTTT. Its protein product is CASFAGGSGQPQHF.

V is TRBV7-9 and J is TRBJ2-6; 8 bases agree with TRBD1. The CDR3 runs 16 residues. J lost 2 bases, V lost 5 bases, and 5 bases had no gene match. Germline loops: CDR1 SEHNR, CDR2 FQNEAQ (reference sequence). CDR3 nucleotides: TGTGCCAGCAGCCCAGTGGACAGGGCTGGGGCCAACGTCCTGACTTTC. Translation: CASSPVDRAGANVLTF.

The J gene is TRBJ1-5, the V gene TRBV13, with a possible D match to TRBD1 (6 bases). The CDR3 length is 17 residues. Trimming shortened V by 7 bases and J by 2 bases, and 21 bases separated the two germline ends. Germline lookup yields CDR1 PRHDT and CDR2 FYEKMQ (reference sequence). The CDR3: CASNTIRDIHRNQPQHF. CDR3 DNA: TGTGCCAGCAACACCATCCGGGACATTCACCGCAATCAGCCCCAGCATTTT.

V gene TRBV5-1 combines with J gene TRBJ2-1; TRBD2 matches 11 bases. The junction had 14 bases not matched to a gene; V was cut back by 1 base and J by 5 bases. The CDR3 is made up of 19 amino acids. Germline CDR1 reads SGHRS; CDR2 reads YFSETQ. CDR3 nucleotide sequence: TGCGCCAGCAGCTTGCAACTAGCGGGAGTCGGGAGTTTTGACAATGAGCAGTTCTTC. Translating it yields CASSLQLAGVGSFDNEQFF.

The V call is TRBV7-9, the J call TRBJ2-5, with D maybe TRBD2 (5 bases). Per germline, CDR1 SEHNR and CDR2 FQNEAQ (reference sequence). V lost 3 bases to trimming and J lost 1 base, with 9 bases between them. The CDR3 covers 14 residues. The CDR3 DNA reads as TGTGCCAGCAGCTTCGAGGGCTTCCAAGAGACCCAGTACTTC. Translated: CASSFEGFQETQYF.

The rearrangement links TRBV10-2 to TRBJ2-5; 8 nucleotides align to TRBD2. The CDR3 covers 15 residues. CDR1 and CDR2 (germline): WSHSY, SAAADI. The J segment lost 5 bases and the V segment lost 4 bases, leaving 9 bases of the junction unmatched. CDR3 sequence: CASSVPGTSLETQYF. The CDR3 coding sequence is TGCGCCAGCAGTGTCCCCGGGACTAGTTTGGAGACCCAGTACTTC.

This chain uses TRBV11-3 with TRBJ2-3; tentative D call: TRBD2 (5 bases). This CDR3 spans 15 amino acids. Germline CDR1 reads SGHNT; CDR2 reads YENEEA. Trimming took 5 bases from V and 0 from J, leaving 12 bases between them. The CDR3 nucleotides are TGTGCCAGCAGCAGGACTGTTACTAGCACAGATACGCAGTATTTT. It encodes CASSRTVTSTDTQYF.